Each of the 5 T cell receptor beta chains below was sequenced from the same sample in a study of monozygotic twins with inflammatory bowel disease. TCRdb reprocessed the 5' RACE reads and stores each CDR3 protein as one record, lacking DNA. The sample totals 350,000 to 400,000 distinct CDR3 sequences. Input material: blood. These receptor sequences come from a human donor with ulcerative colitis or Crohn's disease, or a healthy co-twin of an affected twin (not recorded which).

This chain links TRBV5-1 with TRBJ2-6. The CDR3 has 15 residues. Germline loops: CDR1 SGHRS, CDR2 YFSETQ. The CDR3 protein is CASSSSVSGANVLTF.

The V and J genes are TRBV20-1 and TRBJ2-3; TCRdb returns TRBD1, unconfirmable since there is no DNA. The CDR3 consists of 16 residues. Germline V gene sequence: CDR1 DFQATT, CDR2 SNEGSKA (reference sequence). The CDR3 spells CSARDPGGVLADTQYF.

The chain recombines TRBV27 with TRBJ1-5; the D gene TCRdb calls, TRBD1, cannot be checked with no DNA. From germline, CDR1 is MNHEY and CDR2 SMNVEV (reference sequence). CDR3 length: 15 residues. This CDR3 reads CASTSGDRAHQPQHF.

The chain has TRBV10-3 and TRBJ1-2; checking the TCRdb D call of TRBD1 is not possible without DNA. The CDR3 consists of 13 residues. The germline V gene encodes CDR1 ENHRY and CDR2 SYGVKD. The chain's CDR3 is CAISAGDFDGYTF.

The chain joins TRBV4-3 to TRBJ2-3; there is no DNA to check the TCRdb D call of TRBD1. The V gene's germline CDR1 is LGHNA and CDR2 YSLEER. CDR3 length: 16 amino acids. The CDR3 loop is CASSQEGVRRTDTQYF.